This TCR beta chain appears in the sequencing data of a study of blood T cells in healthy people across ages. Trimming took 5 bases from V and 4 from J, leaving 14 bases between them. The CDR3 sequence is 14 residues long. Each donor supplied around 9.6 milliliters of peripheral blood. The second PCR ran about 6 to 12 cycles with a sample-barcoded 5' primer and J-beta primers. In TCRdb, the 5' RACE reads were re-called with MiXCR into one record per CDR3 protein. The table lists 1.4 million to 1.5 million distinct CDR3 sequences, roughly 40% of them singletons. This clonotype was recorded a few times.

This TCR was sampled from a woman younger than 35 in good health. Sequenced sample: blood. The chain recombines TRBV12-3 or TRBV12-4 with TRBJ1-2, with D possibly matching TRBD1 (5 bases). The CDR3: CASSPLLGGYGYTF. The CDR3 DNA reads as TGTGCCAGCAGTCCCCTTTTGGGGGGCTATGGCTACACCTTC.